The 9 T cell receptor beta chains listed next were all sequenced from one sample in a study of memory CD4+ T cells and cytomegalovirus serostatus. Here immunoSEQ multiplex PCR was the method, and the copy in TCRdb shows in-frame clones only, minus some. In the table there are 70,000 or so clones, around 78% of which are singletons. The sort gate was single viable CD3+CD4+CD8-CD45RO+ cells for memory CD4+ T cells. The material sequenced was memory CD4+ T cells from blood. Receptors originate from an adult in good health and CMV-seropositive.

The chain carries TRBV7-6 and TRBJ1-3; no clear D gene. This CDR3 is 13 amino acids long. The V gene lost 5 bases and the J gene lost 3 bases, with 8 bases spanning the gap. Germline-derived CDR1 and CDR2 are SGHVS and FNYEAQ. For the CDR3, the DNA is TGTGCCAGCAGCCCCCGTGTTGGAAACACCATATATTTT. Protein product: CASSPRVGNTIYF.

In its sample, this clone was seen a few times. V and J are TRBV28 and TRBJ2-7; tentative D call: TRBD1 (7 bases). The CDR3 has 13 amino acids. Trimming stripped 6 bases from V and 6 bases from J, with 15 bases between. Germline V CDR1 and CDR2: MDHEN, SYDVKM. The CDR3 loop reads CASSPPGGGEQYF. The CDR3 bases are TGTGCCAGCAGCCCCCCAGGGGGAGGCGAGCAGTACTTC. The whole variable domain, remainder taken from reference TRBV28 and TRBJ2-7, is DVKVTQSSRYLVKRTGEKVFLECVQDMDHENMFWYRQDPGLGLRLIYFSYDVKMKEKGDIPEGYSVSREKKERFSLILESASTNQTSMYLCASSPPGGGEQYFGPGTRLTVT.

CDR3 loop: CAWSAVSSYNEQFF. The CDR3 region has the DNA TGTGCCTGGAGTGCGGTAAGCTCCTACAATGAGCAGTTCTTC. The rearrangement joins TRBV30 to TRBJ2-1, with D unresolved. With 1 base removed from V and 0 bases from J, the gap between germline ends came to 7 bases. Germline CDR1 and CDR2: GTSNPN and SVGIG (reference sequence). The CDR3 extends over 14 amino acids.

The V call is TRBV6-1, the J call TRBJ1-4; D remains unclear. The CDR3 is made up of 14 amino acids. Between the trimmed V and J ends, which lost 11 bases and 3 bases, there was a span of 16 bases. Germline loops: CDR1 MNHNS, CDR2 SASEGT. The CDR3 nucleotides are TGTGCCTGTGGCCGGTCACAGTCTAATGAAAAACTGTTTTTT. Residues: CACGRSQSNEKLFF.

As DNA, the CDR3 is TGTGCCAGCAGCTTAGGGTCTAGTTTCACAGATACGCAGTATTTT. Its protein is CASSLGSSFTDTQYF. The chain couples TRBV7-2 to TRBJ2-3, with unresolved D. The CDR3 runs 15 residues. Germline V CDR1 and CDR2: SGHTA, FQGNSA. V lost 1 base and J lost 2, with 10 bases in between.

This chain joins TRBV2 and TRBJ1-1; D gene unclear. This CDR3 comprises 13 residues. V lost 10 bases, J lost 2 bases, and 14 bases lay in between. The germline gives CDR1 SNHLY, CDR2 FYNNEI. The CDR3 nucleotides are TGTGCCACCCTGCTGACACCTAACACTGAAGCTTTCTTT. As protein: CATLLTPNTEAFF.

The chain employs TRBV5-1 and TRBJ1-1; D not resolved. This CDR3 has 13 residues. The germline V gene has CDR1 SGHRS and CDR2 YFSETQ. Deletions cut 0 bases from V and 3 bases from J, with 6 bases between. The CDR3 region is CASSLAVDTEAFF. As DNA, the CDR3 is TGCGCCAGCAGCTTGGCCGTCGACACTGAAGCTTTCTTT. Complete variable domain (other parts from reference TRBV5-1 and TRBJ1-1): KAGVTQTPRYLIKTRGQQVTLSCSPISGHRSVSWYQQTPGQGLQFLFEYFSETQRNKGNFPGRFSGRQFSNSRSEMNVSTLELGDSALYLCASSLAVDTEAFFGQGTRLTVV.

The sample holds a few counts of this clone. This chain uses TRBV2 with TRBJ1-2; tentative D call: TRBD1 (5 bases). The CDR3 contains 15 residues. Trimming took off 2 bases at V and 5 bases at J, with 15 bases between the two ends. Per germline, CDR1 SNHLY and CDR2 FYNNEI. The CDR3: CASSEWGRDLYGYTF. As DNA, the CDR3 is TGTGCCAGCAGTGAATGGGGACGGGACCTGTATGGCTACACCTTC. The full variable domain, in which reference TRBV2 and TRBJ1-2 provide the parts outside the CDR3, is EPEVTQTPSHQVTQMGQEVILRCVPISNHLYFYWYRQILGQKVEFLVSFYNNEISEKSEIFDDQFSVERPDGSNFTLKIRSTKLEDSAMYFCASSEWGRDLYGYTFGSGTRLTVV.

The chain uses TRBV12-5 and TRBJ2-5; D is uncertain. There are 13 residues in the CDR3. Germline loops: CDR1 LGHNT, CDR2 FRNRAP. Between the trimmed V and J ends, which lost 3 bases and 2 bases, there was a span of 7 bases. CDR3 in DNA: TGTGCTAGTGGTTTTGACACTCAAGAGACCCAGTACTTC. Translation gives CASGFDTQETQYF.